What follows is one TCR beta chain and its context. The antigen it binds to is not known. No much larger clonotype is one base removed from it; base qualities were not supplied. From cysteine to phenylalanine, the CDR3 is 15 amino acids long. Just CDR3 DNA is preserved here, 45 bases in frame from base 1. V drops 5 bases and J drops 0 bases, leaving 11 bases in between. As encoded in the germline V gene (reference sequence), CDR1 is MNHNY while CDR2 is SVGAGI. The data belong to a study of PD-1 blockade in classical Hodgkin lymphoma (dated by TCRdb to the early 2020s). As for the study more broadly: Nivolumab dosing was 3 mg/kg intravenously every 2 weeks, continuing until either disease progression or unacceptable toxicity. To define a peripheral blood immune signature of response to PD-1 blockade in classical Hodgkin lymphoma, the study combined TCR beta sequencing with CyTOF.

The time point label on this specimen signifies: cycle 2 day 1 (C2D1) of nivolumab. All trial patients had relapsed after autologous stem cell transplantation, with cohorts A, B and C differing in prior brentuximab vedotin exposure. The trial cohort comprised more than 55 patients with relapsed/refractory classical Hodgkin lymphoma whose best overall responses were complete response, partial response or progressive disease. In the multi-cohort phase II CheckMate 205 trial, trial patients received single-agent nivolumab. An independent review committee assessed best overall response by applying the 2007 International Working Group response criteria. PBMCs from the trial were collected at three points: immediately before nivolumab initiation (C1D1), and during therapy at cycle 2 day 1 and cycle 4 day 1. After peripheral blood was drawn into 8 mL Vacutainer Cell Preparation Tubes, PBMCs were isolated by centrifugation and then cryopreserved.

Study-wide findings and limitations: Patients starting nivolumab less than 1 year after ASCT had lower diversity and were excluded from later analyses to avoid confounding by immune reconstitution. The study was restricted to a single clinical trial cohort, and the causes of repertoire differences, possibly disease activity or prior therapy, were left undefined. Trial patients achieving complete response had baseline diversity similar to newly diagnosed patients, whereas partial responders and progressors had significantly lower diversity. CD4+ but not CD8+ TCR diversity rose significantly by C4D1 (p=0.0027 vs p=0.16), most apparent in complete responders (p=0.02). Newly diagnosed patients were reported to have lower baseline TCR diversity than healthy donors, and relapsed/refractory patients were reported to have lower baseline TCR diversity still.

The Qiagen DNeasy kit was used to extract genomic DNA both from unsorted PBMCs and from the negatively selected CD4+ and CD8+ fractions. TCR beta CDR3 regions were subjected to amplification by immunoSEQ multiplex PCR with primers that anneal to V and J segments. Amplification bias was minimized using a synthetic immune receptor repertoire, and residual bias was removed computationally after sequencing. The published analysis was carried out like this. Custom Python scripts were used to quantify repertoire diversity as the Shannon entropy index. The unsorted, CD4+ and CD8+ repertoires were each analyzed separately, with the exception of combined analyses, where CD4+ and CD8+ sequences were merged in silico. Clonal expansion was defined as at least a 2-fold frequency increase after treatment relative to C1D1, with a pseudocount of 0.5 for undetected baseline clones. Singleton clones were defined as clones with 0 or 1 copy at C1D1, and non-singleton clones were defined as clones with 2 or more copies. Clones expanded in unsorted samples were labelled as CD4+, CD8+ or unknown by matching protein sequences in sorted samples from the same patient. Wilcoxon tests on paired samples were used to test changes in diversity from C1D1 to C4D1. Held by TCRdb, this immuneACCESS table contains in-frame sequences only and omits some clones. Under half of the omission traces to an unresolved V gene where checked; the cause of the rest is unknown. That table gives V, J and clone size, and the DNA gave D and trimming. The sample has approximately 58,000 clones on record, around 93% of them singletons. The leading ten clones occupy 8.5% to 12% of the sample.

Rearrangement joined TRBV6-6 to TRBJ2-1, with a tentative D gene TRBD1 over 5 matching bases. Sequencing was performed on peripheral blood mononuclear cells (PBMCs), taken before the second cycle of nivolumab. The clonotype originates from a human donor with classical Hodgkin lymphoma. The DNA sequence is TGTGCCAGCAGTCCCGACAGTAGCTCCTACAATGAGCAGTTCTTC. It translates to CASSPDSSSYNEQFF.